Listed below are T cell receptor beta chains from one sample, sequenced in a study of blood T cell repertoires in COVID-19. The assay was immunoSEQ multiplex PCR, and TCRdb's table has in-frame clones only and misses some. The table lists some 150,000 clones, about 85% of them singletons. Sequenced: peripheral blood. These receptors were taken from a man in his sixties who had recovered from COVID-19. Both conserved end residues are part of each CDR3. Each record gives: V gene, J gene, D gene, clone size, CDR3 DNA, CDR3 protein. D genes are given only for firm matches. Rows may omit the clone size; those that give it use once, few, many or a size class.

TRBV5-1	TRBJ2-7	TRBD1	once	TGCGCCAGCCGGACAGGGAGCATCTACGAGCAGTACTTC	CASRTGSIYEQYF
TRBV7-9	TRBJ1-4	.	.	TGTGCCAGCAGCTTAAACGGGATCGGAGTAGAAAAACTGTTTTTT	CASSLNGIGVEKLFF
TRBV6-1	TRBJ1-1	.	.	TGTGCCAGCAGTGATGGGTCGGGGGAGAGGATTGAAGCTTTCTTT	CASSDGSGERIEAFF
TRBV12-3/TRBV12-4	TRBJ1-1	TRBD1	once	TGTGCCAGCAGCCCAGGGGGCACTGAAGCTTTCTTT	CASSPGGTEAFF
TRBV18	TRBJ1-2	TRBD1	.	TGTGCCAGCTCACCTGAGACAGGGCTTGGCTACACCTTC	CASSPETGLGYTF
TRBV30	TRBJ1-1	.	once	TGTGCCTGGAGCTATATGAACACTGAAGCTTTCTTT	CAWSYMNTEAFF
TRBV4-3	TRBJ2-7	.	once	TGCGCCAGCAGCCAAGAAGTTCGGGGTACCTACGAGCAGTACTTC	CASSQEVRGTYEQYF
TRBV7-9	TRBJ1-2	.	few	TGTGCCAGCAGCTCGAACCGCGTGTCAGGGAACGGCTACACCTTC	CASSSNRVSGNGYTF
TRBV7-2	TRBJ2-1	TRBD2	.	TGTGCCAGCAGCCCCCACGGTGGGGGGGCCTACAATGAGCAGTTCTTC	CASSPHGGGAYNEQFF
TRBV24-1	TRBJ2-1	TRBD2	.	TGTGCCACCAGTCGGACTAGCGGGGTTATTGAGCAGTTCTTC	CATSRTSGVIEQFF
TRBV5-6	TRBJ1-4	.	once	TGTGCCAGCAGCTTCCGGGACTATGCAACTAATGAAAAACTGTTTTTT	CASSFRDYATNEKLFF
TRBV7-2	TRBJ1-5	.	.	TGTGCCAGCAGCTTAGACATCAACCGCAATCAGCCCCAGCATTTT	CASSLDINRNQPQHF
TRBV6-5	TRBJ1-2	TRBD1	.	TGTGCCAGCAGTTATAGACAGGGTGGAGAAGGCTACACCTTC	CASSYRQGGEGYTF
TRBV25-1	TRBJ1-2	.	.	TGTGCCAGCAGTGAGCCTACCGAGGGTACCAACTATGGCTACACCTTC	CASSEPTEGTNYGYTF
TRBV19	TRBJ2-3	TRBD2	.	TGTGCCAGTAGTTCCGCCCGGACTAGCGGGGGGGCTACAGATACGCAGTATTTT	CASSSARTSGGATDTQYF
TRBV5-8	TRBJ1-6	TRBD1	.	TGTGCCAGCAGCTTAAGGAAAGGGACAGGGGGTAATTCACCCCTCCACTTT	CASSLRKGTGGNSPLHF
TRBV27	TRBJ2-2	.	.	TGTGCCAGCAGTTTTCTCACCGGGGAGCTGTTTTTT	CASSFLTGELFF
TRBV20-1	TRBJ1-2	TRBD1	.	TGCAGTGCTCCACAGGGGAACTACACCTTC	CSAPQGNYTF
TRBV7-8	TRBJ1-2	.	.	TGTGCCAGCAGCCCCGACCGGGTCCTATATGGCTACACCTTC	CASSPDRVLYGYTF
TRBV9	TRBJ2-7	.	.	TGTGCCAGCAGCCCGAGGAGGGGGGGGGAGGCTTCCCCCTACGAGCAGTACTTC	CASSPRRGGEASPYEQYF